These 32 T cell receptor beta chains were all obtained from the same sample, sequenced in a study of PD-1 blockade in classical Hodgkin lymphoma. Time point given: cycle 4 day 1 (C4D1), after 6 weeks of nivolumab. There was relapse after autologous stem cell transplantation in every patient, and there was variation in brentuximab vedotin exposure. Sequencing used immunoSEQ multiplex PCR; TCRdb keeps in-frame clones, though not all of them. The sample shows about 49,000 clones, 90% of them seen only once. Specimen: peripheral blood mononuclear cells (PBMCs), collected before the fourth cycle of nivolumab. These receptors were taken from a human donor with classical Hodgkin lymphoma.

V gene TRBV14 combines with J gene TRBJ2-3, with 12 nucleotides matching TRBD2. This CDR3 spans 15 amino acids. Germline CDR1 reads SGHDN; CDR2 reads FVKESK. The ends lost 4 bases at V and 3 bases at J; junction bases unmatched: 2. The CDR3 loop reads CASSRLAGVTDTQYF. The CDR3 coding sequence is TGTGCCAGCAGCCGACTAGCGGGAGTGACAGATACGCAGTATTTT.

This clone showed up many times. The rearrangement links TRBV9 to TRBJ2-1; 8 bases fit TRBD2. The CDR3 has 16 residues. CDR1 is SGDLS and CDR2 is YYNGEE in the germline V gene. V gave up 3 bases and J gave up 5 bases; unmatched junction bases: 10. In DNA form, the CDR3 reads TGTGCCAGCAGCGCCCAACCGGGGGGGACTCACAATGAGCAGTTCTTC. It codes for CASSAQPGGTHNEQFF.

V and J are TRBV1 and TRBJ2-2; the table's D gene call, TRBD2, was not cross checked with the DNA. TRBV1 is an annotated pseudogene. The CDR3 runs to 15 residues. The CDR3 sequence: CTSSQGCDYTGELFF. CDR3 nucleotides: TGCACCAGCAGCCAAGGGTGCGACTACACCGGGGAGCTGTTTTTT.

This sequence joins TRBV7-9 and TRBJ1-1; 8 bases align to TRBD1. CDR1 is SEHNR and CDR2 is FQNEAQ in the germline V gene (reference sequence). The CDR3 contains 15 residues. V was pared by 5 bases and J by 3 bases, with 8 bases of the junction left unmatched. The CDR3 DNA sequence: TGTGCCAGCAGCCCGCGACAGGGGAGGGACACTGAAGCTTTCTTT. Encoded protein: CASSPRQGRDTEAFF.

V and J are TRBV5-1 and TRBJ1-1; no reliable D call. Germline V CDR1 and CDR2: SGHRS, YFSETQ. V was pared by 3 bases and J by 1 base, with 13 bases between. This CDR3 region has 15 residues. The CDR3 reads CASSYNRAANTEAFF. The CDR3 DNA is TGCGCCAGCAGCTATAACCGGGCCGCGAACACTGAAGCTTTCTTT.

This clone was recorded once. This chain joins TRBV4-1 and TRBJ2-1; TRBD1 matches at 9 bases. In germline, CDR1 is MGHRA, CDR2 YSYEKL. V dropped 1 base and J dropped 15; count of bases not matched to a gene: 19. This CDR3 is built from 17 residues. Here the CDR3 DNA reads TGCGCCAGCAGCCAAGGGGCGAACCGGGACAGGGCACACGGGGGGTTCTTC. Amino acid sequence: CASSQGANRDRAHGGFF.

As to this clone: One end of the junction is discordant with germline, which a read error may explain. V gene TRBV7-9 combines with J gene TRBJ2-6, with D hard to call. The CDR3 covers 14 residues. The V gene's germline CDR1 is SEHNR and CDR2 FQNEAQ (reference sequence). CDR3 residues: CACSPWTGANVLTF. DNA of the CDR3: TGTGCCTGCAGCCCCTGGACTGGGGCCAACGTCCTGACTTTC.

V and J are TRBV27 and TRBJ1-1; D remains ambiguous. Trimming cost V 4 bases and J 2 bases, with 8 bases left between them. Germline V gene lookup returns CDR1 MNHEY and CDR2 SMNVEV (reference sequence). There are 13 residues in the CDR3. CDR3 in amino acids: CASSSFSNTEAFF. The CDR3 DNA sequence: TGTGCCAGCAGTTCTTTCAGTAACACTGAAGCTTTCTTT.

The chain recombines TRBV7-6 with TRBJ2-7, with a possible D match to TRBD1 (8 bases). Germline V gene data show CDR1 as SGHVS and CDR2 as FNYEAQ. This CDR3 is 14 amino acids long. V shed 3 bases and J shed 4 bases, with 13 bases lying between them. CDR3 DNA: TGTGCCAGCAGCTTTGCACAGGGGGGGTACGAGCAGTACTTC. This translates into CASSFAQGGYEQYF.

The V gene is TRBV7-9, the J gene TRBJ1-3; D not resolved. The CDR3 totals 18 residues. V shed 5 bases and J shed 0 bases, with 20 bases lying between them. The germline V gene encodes CDR1 SEHNR and CDR2 FQNEAQ (reference sequence). This chain's CDR3 is CASSDVFGRPLSGNTIYF. The CDR3 DNA is TGTGCCAGCAGCGATGTTTTCGGGCGGCCGCTCTCTGGAAACACCATATATTTT.

The chain recombines TRBV29-1 with TRBJ2-7; weak D call: TRBD2 (6 bases). CDR1 SQVTM and CDR2 ANQGSEA come from the germline V gene. V was pared by 5 bases and J by 3 bases, with 20 bases between. The CDR3 spans 15 residues. The CDR3 loop is CSVRGMGGAFYEQYF. The DNA for the CDR3 is TGCAGCGTTCGTGGCATGGGCGGGGCCTTCTACGAGCAGTACTTC.

This chain uses TRBV5-1 with TRBJ2-3; D is possibly TRBD1 or TRBD2 (5 bases each). CDR3 length: 16 residues. Germline V gives CDR1 SGHRS, CDR2 YFSETQ. The V gene lost 7 bases and the J gene lost 2 bases, with 20 bases spanning the gap. The CDR3 spells CASRIGTGPSTDTQYF. The CDR3 nucleotides read TGCGCCAGCCGGATCGGGACCGGCCCCTCCACAGATACGCAGTATTTT.

This sequence joins TRBV10-3 and TRBJ1-1; 7 bases are a match to TRBD1. J lost 1 base, V lost 6 bases, and 5 bases had no gene match. The CDR3 contains 14 residues. In germline, CDR1 is ENHRY, CDR2 SYGVKD. The CDR3 DNA reads TGTGCCATCAGGGGTACAGGGGAGAACACTGAAGCTTTCTTT. Residues: CAIRGTGENTEAFF.

The chain is built from TRBV6-5 and TRBJ1-4, with 9 bases matching TRBD1. Losses at the gene ends were 0 bases for V and 8 bases for J; bases not matched to a gene: 7. Germline CDR1 reads MNHEY; CDR2 reads SVGAGI. The CDR3 has 16 residues. This chain's CDR3 is CASSYSWDRVLEKLFF. The CDR3 DNA reads as TGTGCCAGCAGTTACTCCTGGGACAGGGTATTAGAAAAACTGTTTTTT.

V usage is TRBV13 and J usage is TRBJ1-1; 9 nucleotides agree with TRBD1. The CDR3 is 13 amino acids. V lost 4 bases, J lost 11 bases, and 8 bases stayed unmatched. CDR1 PRHDT and CDR2 FYEKMQ come from the germline V gene (reference sequence). This chain's CDR3 is CASSSAGTGRAFF. The CDR3 nucleotides read TGTGCCAGCAGCTCTGCCGGGACAGGGAGGGCTTTCTTT.

This clone was observed once. The chain couples TRBV11-2 to TRBJ2-2; D remains unclear. Between the trimmed V and J ends, which lost 2 bases and 5 bases, there was a span of 0 bases. CDR1 is SGHAT, CDR2 FQNNGV, per germline. The CDR3 extends over 11 amino acids. CDR3 protein: CASSLTGELFF. DNA of the CDR3: TGTGCCAGCAGCTTAACCGGGGAGCTGTTTTTT.

The gene calls are TRBV7-9 and TRBJ2-7, with 7 bases that match TRBD2. Germline CDR1 is SEHNR and CDR2 is FQNEAQ (reference sequence). This CDR3 is 14 amino acids long. V was clipped by 3 bases and J by 3 bases; unmatched bases: 5. For the CDR3, the DNA is TGTGCCAGCAGCTTGGCGGGAGTGCACTACGAGCAGTACTTC. Its protein product is CASSLAGVHYEQYF.

The count of this clone is one. The chain joins TRBV30 to TRBJ1-4, with 8 bases that match TRBD1. CDR3 length: 15 amino acids. Germline-derived CDR1 and CDR2 are GTSNPN and SVGIG (reference sequence). V was clipped by 1 base and J by 6 bases; unmatched bases: 7. The CDR3 coding sequence is TGTGCCTGGAGTGACCCCCTGACAGGGGATGAAAAACTGTTTTTT. Its translation: CAWSDPLTGDEKLFF.

This clone has just one count. The J gene is TRBJ1-5, the V gene TRBV5-4, with D maybe TRBD1 (5 bases). V was shortened by 0 bases and J by 5 bases, with 9 bases between the two germline ends. CDR1 SGHNT and CDR2 YYREEE come from the germline V gene (reference sequence). The CDR3 sequence is 14 residues long. CDR3 sequence reads: CASSLGGGDQPQHF. CDR3 nucleotides: TGTGCCAGCAGCTTGGGGGGGGGAGATCAGCCCCAGCATTTT.

This clone has just a few counts. The V and J genes are TRBV29-1 and TRBJ2-3; TRBD1 might be the D (5 bases). CDR1 is SQVTM and CDR2 is ANQGSEA in the germline V gene. Trimming shortened V by 7 bases and J by 0 bases, and 14 bases separated the two germline ends. The CDR3 totals 14 residues. CDR3 DNA: TGCAGCGGAGACCTGGACACTAGCACAGATACGCAGTATTTT. It yields the protein CSGDLDTSTDTQYF.

The genes are TRBV6-5 and TRBJ2-1; D is unclear. Trimming shortened V by 6 bases and J by 1 base, and 13 bases separated the two germline ends. The CDR3 totals 15 residues. Germline CDR1 and CDR2: MNHEY and SVGAGI. CDR3 region: CASSGRGRSYNEQFF. The CDR3 DNA reads as TGTGCCAGCAGCGGGCGCGGTCGATCCTACAATGAGCAGTTCTTC.

V gene TRBV5-3 combines with J gene TRBJ2-2; no reliable D call. TRBV5-3 is labeled an ORF, and its function is uncertain. Deletions cut 2 bases from V and 13 bases from J, with 6 bases between. CDR3 size: 10 residues. As DNA, the CDR3 is TGTGCCAGAAGCTTCGGGCGGCTGTTTTTT. Protein product: CARSFGRLFF.

The CDR3 nucleotides read TGTGCCAGCAGTTTTCTCCGGAGGGGGAGGCCAAAAAACATTCAGTACTTC. It codes for CASSFLRRGRPKNIQYF. The chain employs TRBV28 and TRBJ2-4; D could derive from TRBD1 or TRBD2 (6 bases each). CDR1 MDHEN and CDR2 SYDVKM come from the germline V gene. CDR3 length equals 17 residues. Trimming stripped 3 bases from V and 4 bases from J, with 19 bases between.

The chain links TRBV30 to TRBJ1-4; weak D call: TRBD1 (5 bases). Trimming stripped 5 bases from V and 3 bases from J, with 10 bases between. CDR3 length equals 13 residues. CDR1 is GTSNPN and CDR2 is SVGIG in the germline V gene (reference sequence). The chain's CDR3 is CAWGGLPNEKLFF. In DNA, the CDR3 is TGTGCCTGGGGGGGGTTACCTAATGAAAAACTGTTTTTT. The entire variable domain, with the rest obtained from reference TRBV30 and TRBJ1-4, is as follows: SQTIHQWPATLVQPVGSPLSLECTVEGTSNPNLYWYRQAAGRGLQLLFYSVGIGQISSEVPQNLSASRPQDRQFILSSKKLLLSDSGFYLCAWGGLPNEKLFFGSGTQLSVL.

The table lists this clone with a count of one. J is TRBJ1-1 and V is TRBV30; no clear D gene. Trimming stripped 0 bases from V and 13 bases from J, with 12 bases between. This CDR3 is built from 11 residues. CDR1 GTSNPN and CDR2 SVGIG come from the germline V gene (reference sequence). The CDR3 sequence: CAWSVEPSGFF. DNA for the CDR3: TGTGCCTGGAGTGTAGAGCCGTCGGGTTTCTTT.

The J gene is TRBJ2-7, the V gene TRBV11-3; no firm D call. From germline, CDR1 is SGHNT and CDR2 YENEEA. The V gene lost 0 bases and the J gene lost 0 bases, with 12 bases spanning the gap. The CDR3 is 16 amino acids. DNA of the CDR3: TGTGCCAGCAGCTTAGATTCCCCGAGTTTCTCCTACGAGCAGTACTTC. Translating it yields CASSLDSPSFSYEQYF.

This clone appeared once. The V call is TRBV29-1, the J call TRBJ2-3; possibly TRBD1 for D (5 bases). Trimming took off 7 bases at V and 0 bases at J, with 8 bases between the two ends. The V gene's germline CDR1 is SQVTM and CDR2 ANQGSEA. The CDR3 consists of 12 residues. The CDR3 loop reads CSARVSTDTQYF. The CDR3 DNA reads as TGCAGCGCCAGGGTCAGCACAGATACGCAGTATTTT.

This clone was counted a few times. One junction end disagrees with the germline gene, perhaps due to a read error. The chain is built from TRBV6-5 and TRBJ1-2, with a tentative D call TRBD1 (6 bases). Germline CDR1 is MNHEY and CDR2 is SVGAGI. The CDR3 is 11 amino acids. CDR3 bases: TGCTTGACAGGAAGCCCATATGGCTACACCTTC. Amino acid sequence: CLTGSPYGYTF.

The V call is TRBV2, the J call TRBJ1-3, with D possibly matching TRBD1 (6 bases). The CDR3 runs to 14 residues. Germline V gives CDR1 SNHLY, CDR2 FYNNEI. The V and J ends lost 9 bases and 0 bases respectively, with 12 bases between them. This CDR3 reads CASFQGTSGNTIYF. In DNA form, the CDR3 reads TGTGCCAGTTTTCAGGGGACCTCTGGAAACACCATATATTTT.

The rearrangement joins TRBV18 to TRBJ1-1, with a tentative D call TRBD1 (6 bases). Germline V gene lookup returns CDR1 KGHSH and CDR2 LQKENI. Trimming pared 2 bases from V and 0 bases from J, leaving 16 bases between. This CDR3 contains 17 residues. The CDR3 bases are TGTGCCAGCTCACCAGGGCAGGGGAGGGTTCTGAACACTGAAGCTTTCTTT. It codes for CASSPGQGRVLNTEAFF.

V and J are TRBV9 and TRBJ2-7, with D tentatively TRBD1 (6 bases). V was clipped by 1 base and J by 5 bases, with 10 bases between them. Germline V gene data show CDR1 as SGDLS and CDR2 as YYNGEE. The CDR3 is 13 amino acids. In nucleotides, the CDR3 is TGTGCCAGCAGCGTAACAGGGAGTCACGAGCAGTACTTC. Translated, it gives CASSVTGSHEQYF.

The chain joins TRBV19 to TRBJ2-3; a possible D gene is TRBD2 (5 bases). CDR1 and CDR2 from the germline V gene are LNHDA and SQIVND (reference sequence). The CDR3 runs to 14 residues. Trimming took off 9 bases at V and 4 bases at J, with 17 bases between the two ends. This CDR3 is CASRSKGSADTQYF. In nucleotides, the CDR3 is TGTGCCAGCCGTTCCAAGGGTAGCGCAGATACGCAGTATTTT.